This TCR beta chain was identified during a study of early T cells in non-severe SARS-CoV-2 infection. Looking at the study overall: Bulk RNA from unsorted whole blood was sequenced; chains were unpaired.

Study findings and constraints: In VDJdb matching, anti-spike CD8 responses were favored while private and CD4 specificities went missing.

As concerns this clonotype: No antigen is known for it.

TCRdb reprocessed the 5' RACE reads via MiXCR and lists one record per CDR3 protein. The top ten clones hold approximately 6% of a sample with 85,000 to 120,000 distinct CDR3 sequences, under 15% of them seen once. The sequence derives from an adult who was a healthcare worker with PCR-confirmed SARS-CoV-2 infection or an uninfected control (not recorded which). Specimen: whole blood.

The CDR3 sequence is CASRQGVYEQYF. The CDR3 nucleotides read TGTGCCAGCAGACAGGGGGTTTACGAGCAGTACTTC. The chain carries TRBV28 and TRBJ2-7, with TRBD1 matching over 8 bases. The CDR3 loop spans 12 amino acids. CDR1 and CDR2 (germline): MDHEN, SYDVKM. Trimming took 6 bases from V and 4 from J; bases not matched to a gene: 2.